A single T cell receptor (beta chain) is shown here with its context. Methods used by the authors: It was from reference gene primer amplification that nucleated cell counts were estimated. Measured with immunoSEQ multiplex PCR; TCRdb has only the in-frame clones, and not every one. V, J and clone size are taken as reported in that table, and D and trimming were inferred from the DNA itself. In the table there are some 74,000 clones, less than 85% of which are singletons. The sample belongs to a study of blood T cell repertoires in COVID-19. The wider study: Spain, Italy and the United States supplied samples that represented acute and convalescent COVID-19.

The germline gives CDR1 SGHDT, CDR2 YYEEEE. The CDR3 spans 19 residues. Trimming at V came to 0 bases and at J to 1 base, leaving 14 bases not matched to a gene. The receptor was isolated from a woman older than 75 with acute or convalescent COVID-19. The sequenced material came from peripheral blood. J is TRBJ2-3 and V is TRBV5-6, with 7 bases that match TRBD2. CDR3 in amino acids: CASSLGGAGRTFGTDTQYF. The CDR3 DNA sequence: TGTGCCAGCAGCTTGGGGGGAGCGGGAAGGACTTTCGGCACAGATACGCAGTATTTT.